The T cell receptor beta chain described here comes from a study of beta chain features in type 1 diabetes. Study-level points and caveats: Any HLA effect on TCRB rearrangement was left unresolved by small sub-analyses.

The investigators reverse transcribed all of the isolated RNA, so they sequenced expressed TCRB transcripts. Repertoires were generated with immunoSEQ multiplex PCR, while TCRdb's copy carries only in-frame clones and drops some. This sample has around 430,000 clones; approximately 28% occur once, and the top ten carry around 0.065%. Comments on this clone: Its antigen is currently unknown.

The germline V gene encodes CDR1 SGDLS and CDR2 YYNGEE. CDR3 length: 14 residues. Trimming cost V 0 bases and J 5 bases, with 8 bases left between them. One heparinised draw of blood, averaging around 100 mL, came from each donor. The V call is TRBV9, the J call TRBJ2-2; D gene ambiguous. The sequenced sample was naive CD4+ T cells from blood. The sequence derives from a man between 18 and 29 years old in good health. CDR3 sequence: CASSVAGTTGELFF. DNA of the CDR3: TGTGCCAGCAGCGTAGCCGGTACAACCGGGGAGCTGTTTTTT.